Shown below are 22 T cell receptor beta chains from a single sample sequenced in a study of cytomegalovirus exposure and HLA in healthy donors (TCRdb year 2017). Libraries were made using the immunoSEQ multiplex PCR assay. The multiplex PCR relied on a mix of 60 forward primers for TCR Vbeta segments and 13 reverse primers for TCR Jbeta segments. TCRdb stores this immuneACCESS table with in-frame sequences only. Part of the clones is absent; in the studies checked, under half of the shortfall reflects unresolved V genes, and no reason is known for the rest. The sample table lists some 120,000 clones, 60% to 75% of them with a count of one. In total, the top ten clones hold almost 6% of the sample. The sequenced material came from PBMCs. These receptors all stem from a woman in her forties or fifties in good health and CMV-seropositive.

The chain couples TRBV7-2 to TRBJ2-7, with TRBD2 matching over 10 bases. This CDR3 is built from 14 residues. Germline CDR1 SGHTA, CDR2 FQGNSA. V lost 4 bases, J lost 2 bases, and 2 bases stayed unmatched. The CDR3 nucleotides are TGTGCCAGCAGCTCCCTAGCGGGGGCCTACGAGCAGTACTTC. Its protein is CASSSLAGAYEQYF. Supplemented by reference TRBV7-2 and TRBJ2-7, the full variable domain reads GAGVSQSPSNKVTEKGKDVELRCDPISGHTALYWYRQSLGQGLEFLIYFQGNSAPDKSGLPSDRFSAERTGGSVSTLTIQRTQQEDSAVYLCASSSLAGAYEQYFGPGTRLTVT.

The chain is built from TRBV2 and TRBJ2-7; 7 bases map to TRBD1. Germline trimming cut 2 bases from V and 1 base from J; bases unmatched to any gene: 14. The CDR3 spans 18 residues. The germline gives CDR1 SNHLY, CDR2 FYNNEI. CDR3 protein: CASSERAPWTGLSYEQYF. CDR3 nucleotide sequence: TGTGCCAGCAGTGAAAGGGCCCCATGGACAGGCCTATCCTACGAGCAGTACTTC.

The chain is built from TRBV6-5 and TRBJ1-2; no clear D. V was clipped by 0 bases and J by 8 bases, with 13 bases between them. Germline V gives CDR1 MNHEY, CDR2 SVGAGI. This CDR3 region has 14 residues. For the CDR3, the DNA is TGTGCCAGCAGTTACTCCCGGGAGCCAGGAGGCTACACCTTC. Encoded protein: CASSYSREPGGYTF.

This clone was seen only a few times. This chain uses TRBV6-5 with TRBJ1-1; D gene uncertain. Germline V gives CDR1 MNHEY, CDR2 SVGAGI. The CDR3 is 14 residues long. Trimming pared 0 bases from V and 0 bases from J, leaving 5 bases between. The CDR3 DNA reads as TGTGCCAGCAGTTACTCGGACTTGAACACTGAAGCTTTCTTT. As protein: CASSYSDLNTEAFF.

The J gene is TRBJ1-2, the V gene TRBV6-5; D perhaps matches TRBD1 (6 bases). In germline, CDR1 is MNHEY, CDR2 SVGAGI. Between the trimmed V and J ends, which lost 8 bases and 4 bases, there was a span of 17 bases. The CDR3 is made up of 14 amino acids. The CDR3 DNA sequence: TGTGCCAGCTCCGGGGGGGGCACTCCCTATGGCTACACCTTC. This codes for CASSGGGTPYGYTF.

The rearrangement uses TRBV5-4 and TRBJ2-5, with D maybe TRBD1 (5 bases). Germline-derived CDR1 and CDR2 are SGHNT and YYREEE (reference sequence). The CDR3 sequence is 17 residues long. Trimming pared 0 bases from V and 2 bases from J, leaving 17 bases between. In DNA form, the CDR3 reads TGTGCCAGCAGCTTGGCCGGAGCGCAGGGCGGTCAAGAGACCCAGTACTTC. Translated: CASSLAGAQGGQETQYF.

This sequence joins TRBV15 and TRBJ2-6, with a tentative D call TRBD1 (5 bases). Germline lookup yields CDR1 LNHNV and CDR2 YYDKDF (reference sequence). V was cut by 9 bases and J by 0 bases, with 15 bases left in between. The CDR3 has 16 residues. CDR3 sequence: CATTDDRNSGANVLTF. Written as DNA, the CDR3 is TGTGCCACGACCGACGACAGAAACTCTGGGGCCAACGTCCTGACTTTC.

The chain combines TRBV20-1 with TRBJ2-5, with D possibly being TRBD2 (6 bases). This CDR3 region has 11 residues. V lost 6 bases to trimming and J lost 5 bases, with 10 bases between them. Germline CDR1 reads DFQATT; CDR2 reads SNEGSKA (reference sequence). The CDR3 here is CSANSGETQYF. DNA for the CDR3: TGCAGTGCCAATAGCGGTGAGACCCAGTACTTC.

This chain links TRBV11-3 with TRBJ1-1; D is ambiguous. V was pared by 6 bases and J by 3 bases, with 20 bases between. The germline V gene encodes CDR1 SGHNT and CDR2 YENEEA. This CDR3 comprises 16 residues. CDR3 in amino acids: CASRAPRLGEDTEAFF. The CDR3 bases are TGTGCCAGCAGAGCACCCCGGCTGGGAGAGGACACTGAAGCTTTCTTT. Using reference TRBV11-3 and TRBJ1-1 for the parts outside the CDR3, the full variable domain is EAGVVQSPRYKIIEKKQPVAFWCNPISGHNTLYWYLQNLGQGPELLIRYENEEAVDDSQLPKDRFSAERLKGVDSTLKIQPAELGDSAVYLCASRAPRLGEDTEAFFGQGTRLTVV.

The chain carries TRBV7-6 and TRBJ1-2, with a weak D call TRBD1 (6 bases). The CDR3 is made up of 15 amino acids. From germline, CDR1 is SGHVS and CDR2 FNYEAQ. The V end lost 1 base, the J end lost 10 bases, and 19 bases lay between the germline ends. The CDR3 DNA follows: TGTGCCAGCAGCTTAGACGGTTCAGGGACAACACCCTACACCTTC. Translating gives CASSLDGSGTTPYTF.

This clone was picked up a small number of times. A junction end diverges from the germline sequence, so it may reflect a read error. V is TRBV5-1 and J is TRBJ2-7; maybe TRBD1 (6 bases). The CDR3 has 13 amino acids. CDR1 is SGHRS and CDR2 is YFSETQ in the germline V gene. This CDR3 is CASRWDKTYEQYF. Here the CDR3 DNA reads TGTGCCAGCCGCTGGGACAAGACCTACGAGCAGTACTTC.

The chain links TRBV30 to TRBJ2-7, with 12 bases lining up with TRBD2. There are 17 residues in the CDR3. The junction had 11 bases not matched to a gene; V was cut back by 3 bases and J by 2 bases. Germline values: CDR1 GTSNPN, CDR2 SVGIG (reference sequence). The CDR3 reads CAWSTRTTSGGPYEQYF. CDR3 in DNA: TGTGCCTGGAGCACCCGAACTACTAGCGGGGGGCCCTACGAGCAGTACTTC.

This clone was recorded a few times. V and J are TRBV30 and TRBJ1-1, with 7 bases aligning to TRBD1. Trimming at V came to 2 bases and at J to 3 bases, leaving 9 bases not matched to a gene. There are 15 residues in the CDR3. Germline CDR1 and CDR2: GTSNPN and SVGIG (reference sequence). Here the CDR3 reads CAWSLLGGEYTEAFF. CDR3 in DNA: TGTGCCTGGAGTCTCTTAGGGGGCGAGTACACTGAAGCTTTCTTT.

The chain links TRBV5-1 to TRBJ2-7, with 8 bases aligning to TRBD1. Germline trimming cut 2 bases from V and 7 bases from J; bases unmatched to any gene: 17. CDR3 length equals 17 residues. CDR1 is SGHRS, CDR2 YFSETQ, per germline. In DNA form, the CDR3 reads TGCGCCAGCAGCTTATCAGCTCCACCGTCCAGGGGGCGTGAGCAGTACTTC. Its translation is CASSLSAPPSRGREQYF.

The rearrangement joins TRBV19 to TRBJ1-1; D unresolved. Per the germline V gene, CDR1 is LNHDA and CDR2 is SQIVND (reference sequence). The CDR3 is 15 amino acids. The germline V and J ends were trimmed by 6 bases and 0 bases, with 14 bases remaining between them. The CDR3, as DNA: TGTGCCAGTAGACGCACGGGAGGGATGAACACTGAAGCTTTCTTT. Translation gives CASRRTGGMNTEAFF.

This chain joins TRBV7-8 and TRBJ1-3, with D possibly TRBD1 on 5 matching bases. With 5 bases removed from V and 0 bases from J, the gap between germline ends came to 17 bases. The germline gives CDR1 SGHVS, CDR2 FQNEAQ. The CDR3 consists of 17 residues. The CDR3 DNA is TGTGCCAGCAGCCAATTTCGGGGGAGCTCCTCTGGAAACACCATATATTTT. Its translation is CASSQFRGSSSGNTIYF. The full variable domain, with the rest looked up from reference TRBV7-8 and TRBJ1-3, is GAGVSQSPRYKVAKRGQDVALRCDPISGHVSLFWYQQALGQGPEFLTYFQNEAQLDKSGLPSDRFFAERPEGSVSTLKIQRTQQEDSAVYLCASSQFRGSSSGNTIYFGEGSWLTVV.

The V gene is TRBV7-2, the J gene TRBJ2-5, with D maybe TRBD2 (5 bases). Germline CDR1 SGHTA, CDR2 FQGNSA. V was cut by 6 bases and J by 4 bases, with 15 bases left in between. There are 14 residues in the CDR3. CDR3 region: CASRDGSSGETQYF. In nucleotides, the CDR3 is TGTGCCAGCAGAGACGGCAGCAGCGGAGAGACCCAGTACTTC.

This sequence joins TRBV5-6 and TRBJ1-3, with a weak D call TRBD1 (6 bases). Germline CDR1 reads SGHDT; CDR2 reads YYEEEE. CDR3 size: 15 residues. V dropped 2 bases and J dropped 4 bases, with 13 bases sitting between them. DNA of the CDR3: TGTGCCAGCAGCTTAAAAGGGGGAGCCGGAAACACCATATATTTT. It yields the protein CASSLKGGAGNTIYF. Together with reference TRBV5-6 and TRBJ1-3, the CDR3 gives the full variable domain: DAGVTQSPTHLIKTRGQQVTLRCSPKSGHDTVSWYQQALGQGPQFIFQYYEEEERQRGNFPDRFSGHQFPNYSSELNVNALLLGDSALYLCASSLKGGAGNTIYFGEGSWLTVV.

The J gene is TRBJ1-5, the V gene TRBV12-5, with unresolved D. CDR1 and CDR2 (germline): LGHNT, FRNRAP. The CDR3 covers 12 residues. Trimming shortened V by 6 bases and J by 5 bases, and 8 bases separated the two germline ends. As DNA, the CDR3 is TGTGCTAGTGGCCAGGATGATCAGCCCCAGCATTTT. Residues: CASGQDDQPQHF.

The CDR3 spells CSVEGAAKAEAFF. DNA for the CDR3: TGCAGCGTTGAAGGCGCGGCGAAGGCTGAAGCTTTCTTT. The chain recombines TRBV29-1 with TRBJ1-1; D unclear. CDR1 and CDR2 from the germline V gene are SQVTM and ANQGSEA. V was trimmed by 1 base and J by 6 bases, leaving 12 bases between them. The CDR3 consists of 13 residues.

This clone was detected only a few times. This chain uses TRBV11-3 with TRBJ2-3; TRBD1 might be the D (7 bases). CDR3 length equals 15 residues. V was pared by 5 bases and J by 6 bases, with 18 bases between. From germline, CDR1 is SGHNT and CDR2 YENEEA. CDR3 protein: CASSPGGLLLDTQYF. The CDR3 DNA reads as TGTGCCAGCAGCCCAGGGGGGTTGCTGTTGGATACGCAGTATTTT.

This clone showed up many times. This chain links TRBV29-1 with TRBJ2-1; 14 bases are shared with TRBD2. After removal of 5 bases from V and 6 bases from J, the junction contained 3 bases not matched to a gene. From germline, CDR1 is SQVTM and CDR2 ANQGSEA. The CDR3 consists of 14 residues. The CDR3 loop is CSVQGLAGVNEQFF. The CDR3 DNA reads TGCAGCGTTCAGGGACTAGCGGGGGTCAATGAGCAGTTCTTC.